The following is a TCR beta chain sequence with its context. This sample is part of a study of blood T cell repertoires in COVID-19. V gave up 4 bases and J gave up 8 bases; unmatched junction bases: 10. The germline V gene encodes CDR1 SGDLS and CDR2 YYNGEE. There are 16 residues in the CDR3. Produced via immunoSEQ multiplex PCR; TCRdb's table is partial and in-frame only. The sample yields about 220,000 clones, more than 65% seen once. V gene TRBV9 combines with J gene TRBJ1-4; 11 nucleotides line up with TRBD1. This TCR derives from a woman in her twenties or thirties who had recovered from COVID-19. The specimen sequenced was peripheral blood. The DNA of the CDR3 is TGTGCCAGCAGCTGGACAGGGGGCGCCCCGGGAGAAAAACTGTTTTTT. This translates into CASSWTGGAPGEKLFF.